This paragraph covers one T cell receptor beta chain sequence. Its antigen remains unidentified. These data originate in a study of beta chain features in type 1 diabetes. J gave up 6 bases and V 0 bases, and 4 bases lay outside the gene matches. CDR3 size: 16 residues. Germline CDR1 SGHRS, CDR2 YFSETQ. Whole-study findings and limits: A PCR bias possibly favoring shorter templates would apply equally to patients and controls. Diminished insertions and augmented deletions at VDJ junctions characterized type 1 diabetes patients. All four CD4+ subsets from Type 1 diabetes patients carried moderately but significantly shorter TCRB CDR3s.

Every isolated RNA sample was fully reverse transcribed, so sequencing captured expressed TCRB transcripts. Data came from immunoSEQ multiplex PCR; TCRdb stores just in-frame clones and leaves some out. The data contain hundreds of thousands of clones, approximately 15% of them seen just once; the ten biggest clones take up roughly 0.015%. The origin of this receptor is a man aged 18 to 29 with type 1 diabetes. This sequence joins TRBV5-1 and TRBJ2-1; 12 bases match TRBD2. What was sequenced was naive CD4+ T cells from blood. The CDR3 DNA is TGCGCCAGCAGCTTGGCAGGACTAGCGGGACCCAATGAGCAGTTCTTC. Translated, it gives CASSLAGLAGPNEQFF.